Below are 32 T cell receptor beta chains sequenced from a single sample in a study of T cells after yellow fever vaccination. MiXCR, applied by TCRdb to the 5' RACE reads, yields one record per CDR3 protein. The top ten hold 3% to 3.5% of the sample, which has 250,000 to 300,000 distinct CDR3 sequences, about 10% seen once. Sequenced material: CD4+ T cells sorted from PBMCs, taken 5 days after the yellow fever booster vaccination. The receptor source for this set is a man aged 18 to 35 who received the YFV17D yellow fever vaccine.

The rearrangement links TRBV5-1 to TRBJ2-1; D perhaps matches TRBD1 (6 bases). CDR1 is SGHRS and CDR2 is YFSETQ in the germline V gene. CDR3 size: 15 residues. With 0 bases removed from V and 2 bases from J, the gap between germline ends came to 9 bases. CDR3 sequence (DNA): TGCGCCAGCAGCTTGGAGGGGGTGCCCTACAATGAGCAGTTCTTC. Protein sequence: CASSLEGVPYNEQFF.

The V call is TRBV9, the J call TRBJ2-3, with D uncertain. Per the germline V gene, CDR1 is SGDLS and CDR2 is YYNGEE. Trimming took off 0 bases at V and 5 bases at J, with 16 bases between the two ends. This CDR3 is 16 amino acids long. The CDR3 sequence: CASSVGSGRRLDTQYF. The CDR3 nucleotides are TGTGCCAGCAGCGTAGGATCTGGACGCCGGCTAGATACGCAGTATTTT.

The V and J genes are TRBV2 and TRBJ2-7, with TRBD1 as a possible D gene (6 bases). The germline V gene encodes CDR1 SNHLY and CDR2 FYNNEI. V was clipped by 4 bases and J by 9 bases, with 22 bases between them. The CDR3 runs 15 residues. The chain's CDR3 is CASSARDRTTLMQYF. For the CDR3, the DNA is TGTGCCAGCAGTGCCCGCGACAGGACGACTCTAATGCAGTACTTC.

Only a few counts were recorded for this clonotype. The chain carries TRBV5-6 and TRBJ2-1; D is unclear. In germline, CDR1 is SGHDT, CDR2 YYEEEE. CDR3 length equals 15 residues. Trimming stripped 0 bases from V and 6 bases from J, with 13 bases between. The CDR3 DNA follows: TGTGCCAGCAGCTTGGCTTTTAGGGTCGCCAATGAGCAGTTCTTC. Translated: CASSLAFRVANEQFF.

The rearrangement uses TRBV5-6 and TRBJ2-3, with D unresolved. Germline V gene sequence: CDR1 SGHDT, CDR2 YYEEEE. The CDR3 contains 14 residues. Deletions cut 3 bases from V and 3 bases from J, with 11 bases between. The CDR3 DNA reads TGTGCCAGCAGCTGGTGGGAAACGACAGATACGCAGTATTTT. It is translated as CASSWWETTDTQYF.

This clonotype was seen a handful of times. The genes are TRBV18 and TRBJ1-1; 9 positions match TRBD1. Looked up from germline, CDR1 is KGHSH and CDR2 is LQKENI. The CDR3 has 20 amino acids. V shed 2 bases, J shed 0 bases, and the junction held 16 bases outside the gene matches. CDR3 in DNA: TGTGCCAGCTCACCATCTAGACCGGGACAGGGTATTTGGATGAACACTGAAGCTTTCTTT. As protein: CASSPSRPGQGIWMNTEAFF.

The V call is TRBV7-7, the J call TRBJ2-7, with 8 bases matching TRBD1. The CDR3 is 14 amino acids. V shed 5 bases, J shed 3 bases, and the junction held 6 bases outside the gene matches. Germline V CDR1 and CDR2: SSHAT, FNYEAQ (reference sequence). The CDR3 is CASSPGGQGYEQYF. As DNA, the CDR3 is TGTGCCAGCAGCCCTGGTGGACAGGGCTACGAGCAGTACTTC.

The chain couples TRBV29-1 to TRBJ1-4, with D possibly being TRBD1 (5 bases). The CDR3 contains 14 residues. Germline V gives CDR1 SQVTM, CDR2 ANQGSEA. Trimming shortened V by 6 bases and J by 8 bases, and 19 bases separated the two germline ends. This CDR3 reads CSVKPGGRGEKLFF. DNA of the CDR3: TGCAGCGTCAAACCGGGAGGACGGGGGGAAAAACTGTTTTTT. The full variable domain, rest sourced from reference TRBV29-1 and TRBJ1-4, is SAVISQKPSRDICQRGTSLTIQCQVDSQVTMMFWYRQQPGQSLTLIATANQGSEATYESGFVIDKFPISRPNLTFSTLTVSNMSPEDSSIYLCSVKPGGRGEKLFFGSGTQLSVL.

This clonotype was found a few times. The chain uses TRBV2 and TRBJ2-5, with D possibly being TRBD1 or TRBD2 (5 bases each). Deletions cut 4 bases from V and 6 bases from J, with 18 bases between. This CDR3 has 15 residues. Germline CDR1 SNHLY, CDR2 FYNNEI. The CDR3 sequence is CASSARDGIGQTQYF. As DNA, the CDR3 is TGTGCCAGCAGTGCCCGGGACGGTATCGGTCAGACCCAGTACTTC.

DNA for the CDR3: TGCAGTGTAGGGGGCTGGACTGAAGCTTTCTTT. It codes for CSVGGWTEAFF. V usage is TRBV20-1 and J usage is TRBJ1-1; 7 bases are a match to TRBD1. J lost 5 bases, V lost 7 bases, and 4 bases had no gene match. Germline CDR1 and CDR2: DFQATT and SNEGSKA (reference sequence). CDR3 length equals 11 residues.

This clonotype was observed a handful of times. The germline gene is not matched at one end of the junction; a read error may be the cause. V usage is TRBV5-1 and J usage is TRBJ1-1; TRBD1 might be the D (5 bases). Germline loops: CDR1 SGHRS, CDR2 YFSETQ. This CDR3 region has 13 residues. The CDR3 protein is CASNDWGGTEAVF. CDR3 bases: TGCGCCAGCAACGACTGGGGCGGGACTGAAGCTGTCTTT.

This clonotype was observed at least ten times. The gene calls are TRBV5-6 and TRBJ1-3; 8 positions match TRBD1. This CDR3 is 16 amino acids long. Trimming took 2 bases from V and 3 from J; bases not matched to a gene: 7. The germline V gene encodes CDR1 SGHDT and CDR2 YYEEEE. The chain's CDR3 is CASSFWTGNIGNTIYF. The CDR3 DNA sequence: TGTGCCAGCAGCTTTTGGACAGGGAATATTGGAAACACCATATATTTT.

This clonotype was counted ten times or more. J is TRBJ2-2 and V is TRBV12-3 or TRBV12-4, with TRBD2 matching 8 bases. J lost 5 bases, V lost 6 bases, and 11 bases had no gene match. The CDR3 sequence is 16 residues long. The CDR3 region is CASRESVSGGTGELFF. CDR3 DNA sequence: TGTGCCAGCAGGGAGAGCGTAAGCGGGGGTACCGGGGAGCTGTTTTTT.

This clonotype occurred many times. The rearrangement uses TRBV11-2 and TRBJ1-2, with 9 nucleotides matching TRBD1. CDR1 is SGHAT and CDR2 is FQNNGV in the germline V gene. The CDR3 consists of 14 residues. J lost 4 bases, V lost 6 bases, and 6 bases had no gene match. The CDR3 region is CASRNTGGGYGYTF. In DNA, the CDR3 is TGTGCCAGCAGGAATACAGGGGGCGGCTATGGCTACACCTTC.

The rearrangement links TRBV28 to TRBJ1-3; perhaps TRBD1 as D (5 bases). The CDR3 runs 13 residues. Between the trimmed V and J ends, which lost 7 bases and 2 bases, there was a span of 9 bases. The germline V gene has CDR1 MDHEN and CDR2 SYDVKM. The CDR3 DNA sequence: TGTGCCAGCACCAGGGTCCCTGGAAACACCATATATTTT. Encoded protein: CASTRVPGNTIYF.

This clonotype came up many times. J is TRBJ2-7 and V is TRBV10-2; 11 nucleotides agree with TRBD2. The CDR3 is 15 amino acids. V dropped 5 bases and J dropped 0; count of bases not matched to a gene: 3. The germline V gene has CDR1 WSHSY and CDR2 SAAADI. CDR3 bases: TGCGCCAGCAGTATTAGCGGGGGGGCCTCCTACGAGCAGTACGTC. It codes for CASSISGGASYEQYV.

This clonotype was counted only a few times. The CDR3 sequence: CRGEGLSPIIGETQYF. The CDR3 coding sequence is TGCAGGGGGGAGGGACTTTCCCCAATAATCGGGGAGACCCAGTACTTC. This chain joins TRBV20-1 and TRBJ2-5; 7 bases agree with TRBD2. CDR3 length: 16 amino acids. Germline V gene sequence: CDR1 DFQATT, CDR2 SNEGSKA (reference sequence).

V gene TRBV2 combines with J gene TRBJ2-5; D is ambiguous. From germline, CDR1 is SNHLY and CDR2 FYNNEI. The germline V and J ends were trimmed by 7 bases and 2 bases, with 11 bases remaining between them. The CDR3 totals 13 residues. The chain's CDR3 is CASTGLVQETQYF. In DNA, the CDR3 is TGTGCCAGCACAGGCCTCGTTCAAGAGACCCAGTACTTC.

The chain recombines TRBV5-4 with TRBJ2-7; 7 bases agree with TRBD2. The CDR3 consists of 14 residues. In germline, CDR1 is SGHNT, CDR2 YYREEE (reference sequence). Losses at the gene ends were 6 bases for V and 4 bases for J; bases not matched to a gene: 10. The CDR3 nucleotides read TGTGCCAGCACACGGGAGGCAGAGGGGTACGAGCAGTACTTC. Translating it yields CASTREAEGYEQYF.

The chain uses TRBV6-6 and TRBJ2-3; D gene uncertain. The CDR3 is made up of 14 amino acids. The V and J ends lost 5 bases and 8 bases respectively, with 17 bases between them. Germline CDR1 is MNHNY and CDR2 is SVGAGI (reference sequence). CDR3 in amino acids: CASSATPRQATQYF. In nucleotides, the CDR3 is TGTGCCAGCAGTGCGACACCCCGGCAAGCTACGCAGTATTTT.

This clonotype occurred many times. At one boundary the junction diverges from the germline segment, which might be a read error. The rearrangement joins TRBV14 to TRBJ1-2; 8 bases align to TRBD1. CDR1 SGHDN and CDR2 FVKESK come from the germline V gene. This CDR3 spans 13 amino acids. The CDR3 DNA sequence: TGCGCCAGCAGCCAAGGACAGGGATATGGCTACACCTTC. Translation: CASSQGQGYGYTF. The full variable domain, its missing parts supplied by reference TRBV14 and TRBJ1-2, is EAGVTQFPSHSVIEKGQTVTLRCDPISGHDNLYWYRRVMGKEIKFLLHFVKESKQDESGMPNNRFLAERTGGTYSTLKVQPAELEDSGVYFCASSQGQGYGYTFGSGTRLTVV.

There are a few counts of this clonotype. CDR3 nucleotide sequence: TGTGCCAGCAGCAGAGGACTAGCGGGGGGACACCAAGAGACCCAGTACTTC. Encoded protein: CASSRGLAGGHQETQYF. The V gene is TRBV4-2, the J gene TRBJ2-5; 14 positions agree with TRBD2. V shed 5 bases and J 0 bases; nucleotides not matched to a gene: 5. This CDR3 region has 17 residues. Germline V gene lookup returns CDR1 LGHNA and CDR2 YNFKEQ.

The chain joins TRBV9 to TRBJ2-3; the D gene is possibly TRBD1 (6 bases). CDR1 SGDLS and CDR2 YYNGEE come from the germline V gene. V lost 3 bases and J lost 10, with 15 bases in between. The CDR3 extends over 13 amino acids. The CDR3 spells CASSGYRDGAQYF. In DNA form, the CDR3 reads TGTGCCAGCAGCGGCTACAGGGATGGTGCGCAGTATTTT. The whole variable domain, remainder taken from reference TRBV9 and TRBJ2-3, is DSGVTQTPKHLITATGQRVTLRCSPRSGDLSVYWYQQSLDQGLQFLIQYYNGEERAKGNILERFSAQQFPDLHSELNLSSLELGDSALYFCASSGYRDGAQYFGPGTRLTVL.

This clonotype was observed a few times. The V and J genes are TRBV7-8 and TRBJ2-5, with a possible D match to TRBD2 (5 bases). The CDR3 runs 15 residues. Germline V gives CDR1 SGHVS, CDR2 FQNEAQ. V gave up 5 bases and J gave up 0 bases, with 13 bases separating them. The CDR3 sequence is CASSPQAGNQETQYF. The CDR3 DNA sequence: TGTGCCAGCAGCCCTCAAGCCGGGAACCAAGAGACCCAGTACTTC. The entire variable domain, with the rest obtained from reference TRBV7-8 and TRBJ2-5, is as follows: GAGVSQSPRYKVAKRGQDVALRCDPISGHVSLFWYQQALGQGPEFLTYFQNEAQLDKSGLPSDRFFAERPEGSVSTLKIQRTQQEDSAVYLCASSPQAGNQETQYFGPGTRLLVL.

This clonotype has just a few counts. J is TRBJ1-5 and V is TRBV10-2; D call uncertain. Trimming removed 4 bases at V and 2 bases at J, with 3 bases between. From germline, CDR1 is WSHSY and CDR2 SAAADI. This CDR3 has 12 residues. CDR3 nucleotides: TGCGCCAGCAGTGTTGGCAATCAGCCCCAGCATTTT. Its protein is CASSVGNQPQHF.

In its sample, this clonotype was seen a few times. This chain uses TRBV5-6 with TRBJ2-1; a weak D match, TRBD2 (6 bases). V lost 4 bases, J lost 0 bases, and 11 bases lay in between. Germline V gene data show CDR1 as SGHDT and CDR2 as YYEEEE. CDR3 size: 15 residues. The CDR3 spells CASSRMGGSYNEQFF. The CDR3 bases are TGTGCCAGCAGCCGGATGGGGGGCTCCTACAATGAGCAGTTCTTC. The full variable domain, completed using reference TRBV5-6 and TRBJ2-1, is DAGVTQSPTHLIKTRGQQVTLRCSPKSGHDTVSWYQQALGQGPQFIFQYYEEEERQRGNFPDRFSGHQFPNYSSELNVNALLLGDSALYLCASSRMGGSYNEQFFGPGTRLTVL.

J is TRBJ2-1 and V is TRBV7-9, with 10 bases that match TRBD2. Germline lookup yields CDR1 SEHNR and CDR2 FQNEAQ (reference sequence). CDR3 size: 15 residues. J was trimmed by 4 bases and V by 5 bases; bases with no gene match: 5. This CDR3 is CASSAGTSAYNEQFF. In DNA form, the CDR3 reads TGTGCCAGCAGCGCTGGGACTAGCGCGTACAATGAGCAGTTCTTC.

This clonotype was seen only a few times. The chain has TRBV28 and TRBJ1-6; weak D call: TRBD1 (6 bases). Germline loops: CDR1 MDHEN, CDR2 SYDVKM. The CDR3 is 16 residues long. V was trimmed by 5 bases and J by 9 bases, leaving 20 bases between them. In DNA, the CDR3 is TGTGCCAGCAGTCTTAACCGGGACACAAACCCTTCACCCCTCCACTTT. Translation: CASSLNRDTNPSPLHF.

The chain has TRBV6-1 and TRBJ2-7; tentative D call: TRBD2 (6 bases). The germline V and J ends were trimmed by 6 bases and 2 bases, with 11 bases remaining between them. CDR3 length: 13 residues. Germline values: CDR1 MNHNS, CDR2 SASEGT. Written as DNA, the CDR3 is TGTGCCAGCAGGGAAACTAGCACCTACGAGCAGTACGTC. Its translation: CASRETSTYEQYV.

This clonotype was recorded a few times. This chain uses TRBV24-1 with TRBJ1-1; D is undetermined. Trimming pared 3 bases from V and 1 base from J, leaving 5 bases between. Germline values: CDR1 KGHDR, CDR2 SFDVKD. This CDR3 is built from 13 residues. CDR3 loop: CATSDTRNTEAFF. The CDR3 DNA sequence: TGTGCCACCAGTGATACAAGGAACACTGAAGCTTTCTTT.

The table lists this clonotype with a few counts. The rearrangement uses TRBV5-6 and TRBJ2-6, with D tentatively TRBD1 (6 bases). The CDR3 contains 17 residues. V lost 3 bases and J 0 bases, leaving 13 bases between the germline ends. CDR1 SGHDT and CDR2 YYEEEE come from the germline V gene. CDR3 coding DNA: TGTGCCAGCAGCTCGCAGGGGTTCAGCTCTGGGGCCAACGTCCTGACTTTC. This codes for CASSSQGFSSGANVLTF.

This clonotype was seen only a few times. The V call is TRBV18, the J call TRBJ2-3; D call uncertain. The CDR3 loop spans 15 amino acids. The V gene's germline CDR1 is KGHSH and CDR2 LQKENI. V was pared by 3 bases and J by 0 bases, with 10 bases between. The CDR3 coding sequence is TGTGCCAGCTCACCCCGGGCAGCTAGCACAGATACGCAGTATTTT. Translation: CASSPRAASTDTQYF.